The 17 T cell receptor beta chains below were found in one sample sequenced in a study of neoadjuvant anti-PD-1 for oral cavity cancer. Generated by immunoSEQ multiplex PCR, the TCRdb table keeps only in-frame clones and is missing some. Of tens of thousands of clones listed, 35% to 45% are singletons. Time point here: after neoadjuvant nivolumab, at surgical resection. Material: tumor tissue, obtained after nivolumab (anti-PD-1) treatment. The source is a person between 40 and 85 years old with oral cavity squamous cell carcinoma.

This clone came up many times. The chain couples TRBV4-2 to TRBJ2-7; no clear D. This CDR3 spans 13 amino acids. Germline V gives CDR1 LGHNA, CDR2 YNFKEQ. Trimming stripped 5 bases from V and 0 bases from J, with 8 bases between. CDR3 in DNA: TGTGCCAGCAGCTTGCGCGGCTCCTACGAGCAGTACTTC. Protein sequence: CASSLRGSYEQYF.

The chain employs TRBV5-1 and TRBJ1-2; no firm D call. The CDR3 is made up of 13 amino acids. The germline CDR1 and CDR2 sequences are SGHRS and YFSETQ. Trimming shortened V by 4 bases and J by 2 bases, and 9 bases separated the two germline ends. For the CDR3, the DNA is TGCGCCAGCAGCCCAGGAGAAAACTATGGCTACACCTTC. It encodes CASSPGENYGYTF.

J is TRBJ2-7 and V is TRBV11-2; D not certain. The length of the CDR3 is 14 residues. V shed 0 bases and J shed 3 bases, with 9 bases lying between them. Germline V gene sequence: CDR1 SGHAT, CDR2 FQNNGV. CDR3 amino acids: CASSLEQGGYEQYF. In DNA, the CDR3 is TGTGCCAGCAGCTTAGAACAAGGTGGCTACGAGCAGTACTTC.

The chain uses TRBV19 and TRBJ2-5; 7 nucleotides align to TRBD1. J lost 7 bases, V lost 4 bases, and 9 bases had no gene match. The CDR3 totals 14 residues. CDR1 and CDR2 from the germline V gene are LNHDA and SQIVND (reference sequence). Here the CDR3 DNA reads TGTGCCAGTAGTACAACCAACAGGGGTGGGACCCAGTACTTC. It encodes CASSTTNRGGTQYF.

This clone was detected only a few times. The chain links TRBV29-1 to TRBJ2-4; 8 bases fit TRBD1. This CDR3 contains 14 residues. The junction had 5 bases not matched to a gene; V was cut back by 5 bases and J by 2 bases. Germline CDR1 is SQVTM and CDR2 is ANQGSEA. CDR3 sequence: CSVPDRGTKNIQYF. CDR3 DNA: TGCAGCGTTCCAGACAGGGGTACCAAAAACATTCAGTACTTC.

The CDR3 spells CASSFDPQGSGDEKLFF. The CDR3 nucleotides are TGCGCCAGCAGCTTCGACCCGCAGGGGTCGGGAGATGAAAAACTGTTTTTT. This rearrangement joins TRBV5-1 to TRBJ1-4, with D perhaps TRBD1 (6 bases). V was pared by 2 bases and J by 6 bases, with 20 bases between. The germline V gene encodes CDR1 SGHRS and CDR2 YFSETQ. The CDR3 consists of 17 residues. Variable domain in full (rest from reference TRBV5-1 and TRBJ1-4): KAGVTQTPRYLIKTRGQQVTLSCSPISGHRSVSWYQQTPGQGLQFLFEYFSETQRNKGNFPGRFSGRQFSNSRSEMNVSTLELGDSALYLCASSFDPQGSGDEKLFFGSGTQLSVL.

In its sample, this clone was seen a few times. The CDR3 nucleotides are TGTGCCTGGAGTAGCGGAGGCAACGTCCTGACTTTC. Residues: CAWSSGGNVLTF. The chain has TRBV30 and TRBJ2-6; D may be TRBD2 (5 bases). V lost 2 bases and J 9 bases, leaving 8 bases between the germline ends. This CDR3 spans 12 amino acids. Per the germline V gene, CDR1 is GTSNPN and CDR2 is SVGIG (reference sequence).

This clone was counted a few times. The chain uses TRBV28 and TRBJ1-2; tentatively, D is TRBD1 (6 bases). V was pared by 8 bases and J by 3 bases, with 19 bases between. The germline gives CDR1 MDHEN, CDR2 SYDVKM. The CDR3 consists of 15 residues. The CDR3 nucleotides read TGTGCCAGCGCCGGTTGGCAGGGGAGATACTATGGCTACACCTTC. This sequence encodes CASAGWQGRYYGYTF.

The chain combines TRBV7-9 with TRBJ1-5, with D hard to call. The V end lost 1 base, the J end lost 4 bases, and 11 bases lay between the germline ends. Germline lookup yields CDR1 SEHNR and CDR2 FQNEAQ (reference sequence). This CDR3 spans 15 amino acids. The CDR3 region has the DNA TGTGCCAGCAGCTTAGACAGTCGAGGAAATCAGCCCCAGCATTTT. This sequence encodes CASSLDSRGNQPQHF.

This clone occurred a few times. The chain uses TRBV9 and TRBJ1-3; no clear D gene. The CDR3 is 12 amino acids. V gave up 2 bases and J gave up 2 bases, with 2 bases separating them. The germline V gene encodes CDR1 SGDLS and CDR2 YYNGEE. The chain's CDR3 is CASSVTGNTIYF. The CDR3 DNA reads TGTGCCAGCAGCGTCACTGGAAACACCATATATTTT.

This clone was observed a handful of times. This chain joins TRBV30 and TRBJ1-2; 8 bases fit TRBD1. The CDR3 consists of 14 residues. Germline CDR1 GTSNPN, CDR2 SVGIG (reference sequence). After removal of 3 bases from V and 3 bases from J, the junction contained 6 bases not matched to a gene. CDR3 nucleotide sequence: TGTGCCTGGAGCCGGACAGGGTTTGACTATGGCTACACCTTC. Amino acids: CAWSRTGFDYGYTF.

The rearrangement joins TRBV6-5 to TRBJ1-2; TRBD1 might be the D (5 bases). This CDR3 spans 15 amino acids. Germline V gene sequence: CDR1 MNHEY, CDR2 SVGAGI. The V end lost 0 bases, the J end lost 4 bases, and 12 bases lay between the germline ends. The CDR3 region is CASSYSSGTFYGYTF. The CDR3 DNA sequence: TGTGCCAGCAGTTACTCGAGTGGGACTTTCTATGGCTACACCTTC.

This chain joins TRBV5-4 and TRBJ1-6; D gene unclear. This CDR3 contains 14 residues. CDR1 and CDR2 from the germline V gene are SGHNT and YYREEE (reference sequence). V lost 1 base and J lost 6, with 8 bases in between. CDR3 in amino acids: CASSLHQANSPLHF. Written as DNA, the CDR3 is TGTGCCAGCAGCTTGCATCAAGCTAATTCACCCCTCCACTTT.

This clone was detected only a few times. The genes are TRBV29-1 and TRBJ1-2; D uncertain. CDR3 size: 13 residues. The germline V gene encodes CDR1 SQVTM and CDR2 ANQGSEA. With 0 bases removed from V and 7 bases from J, the gap between germline ends came to 12 bases. The CDR3: CSVEDLGKAGYTF. DNA of the CDR3: TGCAGCGTTGAAGATCTGGGGAAGGCTGGCTACACCTTC.

This clone turned up a few times. V and J are TRBV5-4 and TRBJ2-1; a possible D gene is TRBD2 (7 bases). Trimming stripped 0 bases from V and 7 bases from J, with 11 bases between. The CDR3 has 14 amino acids. Germline V gives CDR1 SGHNT, CDR2 YYREEE (reference sequence). CDR3 residues: CASSLGGGRNEQFF. CDR3 DNA: TGTGCCAGCAGCTTGGGGGGGGGCCGGAATGAGCAGTTCTTC.

In this sample, this clone turned up a few times. The chain combines TRBV29-1 with TRBJ1-1; D is uncertain. Trimming cost V 8 bases and J 1 base, with 14 bases left between them. The CDR3 runs 13 residues. Germline V gene data show CDR1 as SQVTM and CDR2 as ANQGSEA. CDR3: CSSLSGTNTEAFF. The DNA of the CDR3 is TGCAGCAGCTTGTCAGGCACGAACACTGAAGCTTTCTTT.

The sample holds a few counts of this clone. CDR3 sequence: CSVELGTYEQYF. The CDR3 coding sequence is TGCAGCGTTGAACTTGGAACCTACGAGCAGTACTTC. The chain recombines TRBV29-1 with TRBJ2-7; the D is unclear. Trimming took off 2 bases at V and 2 bases at J, with 7 bases between the two ends. CDR1 SQVTM and CDR2 ANQGSEA come from the germline V gene. The CDR3 loop spans 12 amino acids.